The rows below give T cell receptor beta chains drawn from one sample of a study of post-analysis software for immune sequencing data. TCRdb itself ran the PCR reads through MiXCR, one entry per CDR3 protein. The data contain hundreds of thousands of distinct CDR3 sequences, roughly 27% of them seen just once; the ten biggest clones take up around 0.56%. The source material was blood. Receptors originate from a girl aged 10 to 17 with multiple sclerosis. Each CDR3 is given with its conserved first and last residue. Clone sizes are given selectively: once, few, many, or a class where the clone is expanded.

CDR3 protein | V gene | clone size
CASSLAGLGVAEQYF | TRBV5-5 | .
CASVMRVPTNGYTF | TRBV7-9 | .
CASSSQGGTNVLTF | TRBV12-3/TRBV12-4 | .
CSVDPSGSQNEQFF | TRBV29-1 | .
CSATGLVGAHGYTF | TRBV20-1 | .
CSARESSLVETQYF | TRBV20-1 | .
CSVGEGPTEQYF | TRBV29-1 | few
CASSFSIQGNTEAFF | TRBV4-1 | .
CASSLVGPLYEQYF | TRBV7-2 | .
CASSQGAPIDQETQYF | TRBV14 | many
CASSLDGRPGSTDTQYF | TRBV7-8 | .
CASSLTLIGGGVLEQYF | TRBV7-2 | once
CAISDGQYGYTF | TRBV10-3 | few
CASSPHRVRYGYTF | TRBV5-5 | .
CASSLMDSVPGGYTF | TRBV28 | .
CASSLTGGYEQYF | TRBV7-2 | many
CSARLVPARLNEKLFF | TRBV20-1 | few